The rows below give T cell receptor beta chains drawn from one sample of a study of T-cell reconstitution after alpha-beta-depleted transplantation in children. TCRdb called the PCR reads again in MiXCR, with one record for every CDR3 protein. This repertoire shows about 200,000 distinct CDR3 sequences, 6.6% found once; its top ten account for just over 5.5%. The input for sequencing was PBMCs, taken before TCRalphabeta/CD19-depleted stem cell transplant. Receptors were obtained from a boy aged 2 to 10 with acute lymphoblastic leukemia, due to receive a stem cell transplant. Each CDR3 is given with its conserved first and last residue. A D gene is named only where the DNA matches it firmly. Only part of the rows carry a size: once, few, many, or a class if the clone is expanded.

V	J	size	D	CDR3	DNA
TRBV20-1	TRBJ2-7	many	-	CSASRRGYEQYF	TGCAGTGCTAGTCGGCGAGGATACGAGCAGTACTTC
TRBV7-2	TRBJ1-1	many	-	CASSLTEFAEAFF	TGTGCCAGCAGCTTAACCGAATTTGCTGAAGCTTTCTTT
TRBV28	TRBJ2-2	many	-	CASAGLPATGELFF	TGTGCCAGCGCCGGGTTGCCGGCAACCGGGGAGCTGTTTTTT
TRBV7-2	TRBJ2-7	many	-	CASSLVRSYEQYF	TGTGCCAGCTCTCTCGTAAGATCCTACGAGCAGTACTTC
TRBV11-2	TRBJ2-1	many	-	CASTLGGLLSYNEQFF	TGTGCCAGCACACTTGGGGGGCTTCTCTCCTACAATGAGCAGTTCTTC
TRBV29-1	TRBJ2-1	many	TRBD2	CSVTGGSSYNEQFF	TGCAGCGTGACGGGGGGAAGCTCCTACAATGAGCAGTTCTTC
TRBV7-9	TRBJ1-2	-	-	CASSLLTLSFLSYGYTF	TGTGCCAGCAGCTTGTTGACCCTGTCTTTCTTGAGTTATGGCTACACCTTC
TRBV7-9	TRBJ2-3	many	TRBD2	CASSETLADGTDTQYF	TGTGCCAGCAGCGAAACTCTAGCGGACGGCACAGATACGCAGTATTTT
TRBV12-3/TRBV12-4	TRBJ2-4	many	-	CASRSRGLGYVF	TGTGCCAGCCGTTCCCGGGGGTTGGGTTACGTGTTC
TRBV12-3/TRBV12-4	TRBJ2-1	-	-	CASSLMLDYHNEQFF	TGTGCCAGCAGTTTGATGCTAGACTATCACAATGAGCAGTTCTTC
TRBV28	TRBJ2-7	-	-	CASKRKASFYEQYF	TGTGCCAGCAAGAGAAAGGCCTCTTTCTACGAGCAGTACTTC
TRBV21-1	TRBJ2-4	many	-	CASSTRTGVPLQGLLAKNIQYF	TGTGCCAGCAGCACCCGTACAGGGGTTCCTCTACAGGGACTACTAGCCAAAAACATTCAGTACTTC
TRBV16	TRBJ2-7	few	-	CASSPSLGYEQYF	TGTGCCAGCAGCCCATCACTTGGATACGAGCAGTACTTC
TRBV20-1	TRBJ2-2	many	TRBD2	CSARIGLAGVGELFF	TGCAGTGCCAGAATTGGACTAGCCGGGGTCGGGGAGCTGTTTTTT
TRBV5-1	TRBJ2-1	many	-	CASSIALASSYNEQFF	TGCGCCAGCAGCATAGCACTAGCTAGCTCCTACAATGAGCAGTTCTTC
TRBV6-2/TRBV6-3	TRBJ1-1	many	-	CASSWVGTEAFF	TGTGCCAGCAGTTGGGTTGGGACTGAAGCTTTCTTT
TRBV7-2	TRBJ2-7	few	TRBD1	CASSRRLQGARLDEQYF	TGTGCCAGCAGCCGCCGGTTACAGGGGGCTAGACTTGACGAGCAGTACTTC
TRBV11-3	TRBJ2-2	many	-	CASSLTGLRTGELFF	TGTGCCAGCAGCTTAACAGGGTTGCGCACCGGGGAGCTGTTTTTT
TRBV12-3/TRBV12-4	TRBJ2-1	many	TRBD2	CASSLLGLNNNEQFF	TGTGCCAGCAGTTTATTGGGACTAAATAATAATGAGCAGTTCTTC
TRBV5-1	TRBJ2-7	many	TRBD1	CASSLRQGSYEQYF	TGCGCCAGCAGCTTGAGACAGGGGTCCTACGAGCAGTACTTC
TRBV6-2/TRBV6-3	TRBJ2-5	many	-	CASGTGGHQETQYF	TGTGCCAGCGGTACCGGGGGCCACCAAGAGACCCAGTACTTC
TRBV7-9	TRBJ1-4	many	TRBD1	CASSLPGQGDDEKLFF	TGTGCCAGCAGCTTACCGGGACAGGGGGACGATGAAAAACTGTTTTTT
TRBV12-3/TRBV12-4	TRBJ2-7	few	TRBD2	CASSLRAVSSGSYEQYF	TGTGCCAGCAGTTTAAGAGCCGTTTCTAGCGGTTCCTACGAGCAGTACTTC
TRBV5-6	TRBJ2-1	few	TRBD2	CASSPGGGVYNEQFF	TGTGCCAGCAGCCCCGGGGGAGGGGTCTACAATGAGCAGTTCTTC
TRBV20-1	TRBJ2-7	-	TRBD2	CSARTLAGSYEQYF	TGCAGTGCTCGGACTCTAGCGGGGTCCTACGAGCAGTACTTC
TRBV5-1	TRBJ2-1	many	TRBD1	CASSFGQGLDNEQFF	TGCGCCAGCAGCTTCGGACAGGGGCTTGACAATGAGCAGTTCTTC
TRBV20-1	TRBJ1-1	many	-	CSARKPGRSAGSTEAFF	TGCAGTGCTAGAAAGCCCGGGCGCTCGGCAGGGAGCACTGAAGCTTTCTTT
TRBV16	TRBJ1-1	-	TRBD1	CASSQTAGTGNMNTEAFF	TGTGCCAGCAGCCAAACTGCCGGGACAGGAAATATGAACACTGAAGCTTTCTTT
TRBV14	TRBJ2-1	-	TRBD2	CASSQLAGGLNNEQFF	TGTGCCAGCAGCCAACTAGCGGGGGGGCTGAACAATGAGCAGTTCTTC
TRBV28	TRBJ2-2	many	-	CASSSGTHFTGELFF	TGTGCCAGCAGTTCCGGGACACACTTCACCGGGGAGCTGTTTTTT
TRBV29-1	TRBJ2-7	many	TRBD1	CSVRKQGIAYEQYF	TGCAGCGTAAGGAAACAGGGGATAGCGTACGAGCAGTACTTC
TRBV7-2	TRBJ2-3	few	-	CASSPQASGTDTQYF	TGTGCCAGCAGCCCCCAGGCTAGCGGCACAGATACGCAGTATTTT
TRBV2	TRBJ2-5	many	-	CASPPTEYQETQYF	TGTGCCAGCCCCCCGACTGAGTACCAAGAGACCCAGTACTTC
TRBV7-3	TRBJ2-3	-	-	CASSPRWGLGSTDTQYF	TGTGCCAGCAGCCCCCGGTGGGGCCTTGGGAGCACAGATACGCAGTATTTT
TRBV27	TRBJ2-5	many	TRBD1	CASSLSAGTAKETQYF	TGTGCCAGCAGTTTATCGGCCGGGACAGCGAAAGAGACCCAGTACTTC
TRBV3-1	TRBJ1-1	-	-	CASSQGRGGNTEAFF	TGTGCCAGCAGCCAAGGGAGAGGGGGGAACACTGAAGCTTTCTTT
TRBV12-3/TRBV12-4	TRBJ2-7	many	TRBD1	CASRGQSYEQYF	TGTGCCAGCAGGGGACAGTCCTACGAGCAGTACTTC
TRBV5-1	TRBJ1-1	few	-	CASSSGESGAFF	TGCGCCAGCAGCTCAGGGGAATCGGGAGCTTTCTTT
TRBV7-8	TRBJ2-5	many	-	CASSLESSGETQYF	TGTGCCAGCAGCTTAGAATCGAGCGGGGAGACCCAGTACTTC
TRBV5-1	TRBJ2-5	many	-	CASSSVGPTGETQYF	TGCGCCAGCAGCTCTGTGGGACCGACGGGGGAGACCCAGTACTTC
TRBV5-6	TRBJ2-7	-	-	CASSLIGYEQYF	TGTGCCAGCAGCTTGATTGGCTACGAGCAGTACTTC
TRBV5-1	TRBJ2-7	many	TRBD1	CASSRETGAYEQYF	TGCGCCAGCAGCCGTGAGACAGGGGCCTACGAGCAGTACTTC
TRBV4-2	TRBJ2-1	many	-	CASSQVSGPAYNEQFF	TGTGCCAGCAGCCAAGTTAGCGGCCCTGCCTACAATGAGCAGTTCTTC
TRBV7-9	TRBJ1-5	-	-	CASSRLGGQNQPQHF	TGTGCCAGCAGCCGCTTAGGGGGTCAAAATCAGCCCCAGCATTTT
TRBV20-1	TRBJ1-2	few	TRBD1	CSASIARTGSNYGYTF	TGCAGTGCTAGTATTGCCCGGACAGGGTCCAACTATGGCTACACCTTC
TRBV12-3/TRBV12-4	TRBJ1-5	many	TRBD1	CASRLQGASQPQHF	TGTGCCAGCAGGTTACAGGGGGCAAGTCAGCCCCAGCATTTT
TRBV18	TRBJ2-3	many	-	CASSPKQGFGTDTQYF	TGTGCCAGCTCACCCAAACAGGGTTTTGGCACAGATACGCAGTATTTT
TRBV12-5	TRBJ2-1	many	-	CASGRGAEYNEQFF	TGTGCTAGTGGCAGGGGTGCGGAGTACAATGAGCAGTTCTTC
TRBV4-2	TRBJ2-7	-	-	CASSQGQGGTYEQYF	TGTGCCAGCAGCCAAGGGCAGGGGGGTACCTACGAGCAGTACTTC
TRBV28	TRBJ2-5	-	-	CASSSRTKETQYF	TGTGCCAGCAGTTCCCGAACCAAAGAGACCCAGTACTTC
TRBV6-2/TRBV6-3	TRBJ2-5	-	-	CASSYRARKYQETQYF	TGTGCCAGCAGTTACCGGGCGCGGAAGTACCAAGAGACCCAGTACTTC
TRBV5-1	TRBJ2-1	many	-	CASSTGSTGHVGFF	TGCGCCAGCAGCACAGGCTCGACGGGTCATGTGGGGTTCTTC
TRBV29-1	TRBJ1-1	few	-	CSALDPRSDRSTEAFF	TGCAGCGCCCTTGACCCCCGCTCAGACAGGTCCACTGAAGCTTTCTTT